Listed here are 22 T cell receptor beta chains from one sample, sequenced in a study of T-cell memory formation after mild COVID-19. TCRdb reprocessed the 5' RACE reads with MiXCR, giving one entry per CDR3 protein. This table has about 260,000 distinct CDR3 sequences, over 15% appearing once. Sequenced material: PBMCs or a T cell subset sorted from them (not recorded which). The source of these receptors is a man aged 18 to 30 who had mild COVID-19 (a few samples of this study predate the infection). Cell type and time point are not known.

This clonotype occurred many times. This chain uses TRBV10-3 with TRBJ2-3; 11 bases match TRBD2. The V gene's germline CDR1 is ENHRY and CDR2 SYGVKD. V shed 6 bases and J 5 bases; nucleotides not matched to a gene: 7. The CDR3 has 15 amino acids. The CDR3 bases are TGTGCCATCAGCATACTAGCGGGGGTGGTAGATACGCAGTATTTT. This gives the protein CAISILAGVVDTQYF.

This clonotype appeared a single time. This CDR3 is CASSTGQGASYEQYV. The CDR3 DNA sequence: TGCGCCAGCAGCACCGGACAGGGGGCATCCTACGAGCAGTACGTC. The J gene is TRBJ2-7, the V gene TRBV4-1, with 11 bases aligning to TRBD1. Looked up from germline, CDR1 is MGHRA and CDR2 is YSYEKL. V lost 5 bases, J lost 1 base, and 4 bases stayed unmatched. This CDR3 has 15 residues.

The V and J genes are TRBV24-1 and TRBJ1-2; 7 bases align to TRBD1. The CDR3 consists of 15 residues. J lost 8 bases, V lost 4 bases, and 12 bases had no gene match. The germline gives CDR1 KGHDR, CDR2 SFDVKD. Here the CDR3 reads CATSDPGQEMGGYTF. Written as DNA, the CDR3 is TGTGCCACCAGTGACCCCGGACAGGAAATGGGGGGCTACACCTTC.

The chain uses TRBV7-9 and TRBJ1-2; D is undetermined. CDR3 length: 13 amino acids. The germline V and J ends were trimmed by 2 bases and 0 bases, with 4 bases remaining between them. Germline CDR1 reads SEHNR; CDR2 reads FQNEAQ (reference sequence). CDR3 amino acids: CASSLLANYGYTF. Here the CDR3 DNA reads TGTGCCAGCAGCTTACTTGCTAACTATGGCTACACCTTC.

This chain uses TRBV7-9 with TRBJ2-3; tentatively, D is TRBD1 (5 bases). This CDR3 has 15 amino acids. The germline V gene encodes CDR1 SEHNR and CDR2 FQNEAQ (reference sequence). V was clipped by 10 bases and J by 3 bases, with 20 bases between them. CDR3 DNA: TGTGCCACGTACAGGCGTCAATCCGGGACAGATACGCAGTATTTT. Its translation is CATYRRQSGTDTQYF.

V is TRBV29-1 and J is TRBJ1-2; a possible D gene is TRBD1 (6 bases). This CDR3 region has 12 residues. Germline V CDR1 and CDR2: SQVTM, ANQGSEA. With 5 bases removed from V and 4 bases from J, the gap between germline ends came to 11 bases. The CDR3 loop reads CSVQGGFYGYTF. CDR3 DNA sequence: TGCAGCGTTCAAGGGGGGTTCTATGGCTACACCTTC.

The rearrangement links TRBV11-2 to TRBJ2-1; D gene unclear. The germline V gene has CDR1 SGHAT and CDR2 FQNNGV. The CDR3 consists of 15 residues. V was pared by 5 bases and J by 6 bases, with 17 bases between. CDR3 sequence: CASSRKHGTLNEQFF. Here the CDR3 DNA reads TGTGCCAGCAGCCGAAAGCACGGAACCCTCAATGAGCAGTTCTTC.

This clonotype appeared a few times. This chain uses TRBV2 with TRBJ1-3, with D hard to call. The CDR3 loop spans 16 amino acids. The V gene lost 7 bases and the J gene lost 2 bases, with 18 bases spanning the gap. Germline-derived CDR1 and CDR2 are SNHLY and FYNNEI. As DNA, the CDR3 is TGTGCCAGCACCCACGTCGTCAGTGAGACTGGAAACACCATATATTTT. Its protein is CASTHVVSETGNTIYF.

This clonotype was seen repeatedly, ten times or more. The rearrangement links TRBV20-1 to TRBJ2-5; 7 bases are a match to TRBD2. Germline trimming cut 0 bases from V and 5 bases from J; bases unmatched to any gene: 6. The CDR3 has 14 residues. Germline V gives CDR1 DFQATT, CDR2 SNEGSKA (reference sequence). The CDR3 here is CSARDGGEGETQYF. The CDR3 coding sequence is TGCAGTGCTAGAGATGGGGGGGAGGGGGAGACCCAGTACTTC.

The J gene is TRBJ1-1, the V gene TRBV4-3; D is possibly TRBD1 (5 bases). CDR3 length: 16 amino acids. Germline V CDR1 and CDR2: LGHNA, YSLEER. Deletions cut 4 bases from V and 3 bases from J, with 18 bases between. CDR3 loop: CASSRDQTLGDTEAFF. DNA of the CDR3: TGCGCCAGCAGCCGAGACCAAACCTTAGGGGACACTGAAGCTTTCTTT.

This clonotype was detected many times. The chain recombines TRBV7-9 with TRBJ2-5; maybe TRBD1 (5 bases). Germline V gives CDR1 SEHNR, CDR2 FQNEAQ (reference sequence). The CDR3 is made up of 15 amino acids. V lost 3 bases and J 5 bases, leaving 16 bases between the germline ends. This CDR3 reads CASSLNGGYRETQYF. CDR3 nucleotides: TGTGCCAGCAGCTTGAATGGCGGTTACAGGGAGACCCAGTACTTC.

The chain couples TRBV6-6 to TRBJ2-5; TRBD1 aligns across 9 bases. The V gene end was trimmed by 5 bases and the J gene end by 4 bases; junction bases not matched to a gene: 8. Germline V lookup: CDR1 MNHNY, CDR2 SVGAGI (reference sequence). The CDR3 sequence is 15 residues long. The CDR3 loop reads CASSRTGTGRETQYF. For the CDR3, the DNA is TGTGCCAGCAGTCGGACGGGGACAGGGAGAGAGACCCAGTACTTC.

The chain recombines TRBV29-1 with TRBJ2-5; D is ambiguous. With 5 bases removed from V and 1 base from J, the gap between germline ends came to 11 bases. Looked up from germline, CDR1 is SQVTM and CDR2 is ANQGSEA. CDR3 length: 13 residues. This CDR3 reads CSVRSRFQETQYF. The CDR3 DNA sequence: TGCAGCGTTAGGTCAAGGTTCCAAGAGACCCAGTACTTC.

This clonotype was recorded a few times. The gene calls are TRBV6-5 and TRBJ1-1; D might be TRBD1 (5 bases). V gave up 2 bases and J gave up 5 bases, with 12 bases separating them. CDR3 length equals 14 residues. The V gene's germline CDR1 is MNHEY and CDR2 SVGAGI. CDR3 bases: TGTGCCAGCAGTTACAATTGGGGCAATACTGAAGCTTTCTTT. Amino acid sequence: CASSYNWGNTEAFF.

There are a few counts of this clonotype. The V and J genes are TRBV4-3 and TRBJ2-4; 7 bases line up with TRBD2. This CDR3 is 15 amino acids long. The J segment lost 8 bases and the V segment lost 2 bases, leaving 9 bases of the junction unmatched. Germline V gene sequence: CDR1 LGHNA, CDR2 YSLEER. CDR3 coding DNA: TGCGCCAGCAGCCAAAGCCGGGGGAGGGAGGACATTCAGTACTTC. This translates into CASSQSRGREDIQYF.

This chain uses TRBV6-5 with TRBJ1-2; 7 bases align to TRBD1. This CDR3 region has 16 residues. The J segment lost 4 bases and the V segment lost 6 bases, leaving 14 bases of the junction unmatched. Germline-derived CDR1 and CDR2 are MNHEY and SVGAGI. The CDR3 protein is CASRRGQVAIPYGYTF. DNA for the CDR3: TGTGCCAGCAGAAGAGGACAGGTCGCGATACCCTATGGCTACACCTTC.

Only a few counts were recorded for this clonotype. This chain links TRBV28 with TRBJ2-3; tentatively, D is TRBD1 (5 bases). CDR1 is MDHEN and CDR2 is SYDVKM in the germline V gene. The CDR3 consists of 14 residues. The germline V and J ends were trimmed by 3 bases and 2 bases, with 9 bases remaining between them. CDR3 sequence (DNA): TGTGCCAGCAGTTTGTACAGGTCCACAGATACGCAGTATTTT. Protein sequence: CASSLYRSTDTQYF.

This clonotype showed up many times. The chain recombines TRBV20-1 with TRBJ2-7; a possible D gene is TRBD1 (6 bases). The CDR3 loop spans 13 amino acids. Trimming took 2 bases from V and 1 from J, leaving 9 bases between them. CDR1 is DFQATT and CDR2 is SNEGSKA in the germline V gene (reference sequence). CDR3 DNA: TGCAGTGCTAGACCACAGGGTTCCTACGAGCAGTACGTC. Protein product: CSARPQGSYEQYV.

The rearrangement uses TRBV20-1 and TRBJ1-4; D possibly corresponds to TRBD1 (5 bases). V lost 6 bases, J lost 4 bases, and 9 bases lay in between. The CDR3 length is 12 residues. Germline loops: CDR1 DFQATT, CDR2 SNEGSKA (reference sequence). DNA of the CDR3: TGCAGTGCCTTTGGGGGTAATGAAAAACTGTTTTTT. Its protein product is CSAFGGNEKLFF.

This clonotype showed up just a few times. The chain combines TRBV4-2 with TRBJ1-6, with 7 bases identical to TRBD1. CDR3 length: 17 amino acids. Losses at the gene ends were 4 bases for V and 6 bases for J; bases not matched to a gene: 12. Per germline, CDR1 LGHNA and CDR2 YNFKEQ. CDR3 region: CASSPNHAGTVNSPLHF. CDR3 sequence (DNA): TGTGCCAGCAGCCCTAACCACGCCGGGACAGTTAATTCACCCCTCCACTTT.

The chain combines TRBV5-4 with TRBJ2-3, with TRBD1 identical over 7 bases. V lost 3 bases to trimming and J lost 2 bases; unmatched junction nucleotides: 3. The CDR3 length is 14 residues. CDR1 SGHNT and CDR2 YYREEE come from the germline V gene (reference sequence). CDR3 DNA: TGTGCCAGCAGCTGGGACAGAATCACAGATACGCAGTATTTT. Translating gives CASSWDRITDTQYF.

V gene TRBV15 combines with J gene TRBJ2-3; 8 bases are a match to TRBD2. Trimming took 0 bases from V and 1 from J; bases not matched to a gene: 6. The CDR3 length is 17 residues. The V gene's germline CDR1 is LNHNV and CDR2 YYDKDF (reference sequence). The CDR3 DNA reads as TGTGCCACCAGCAGAGATGAACCGCGGGGGGGCACAGATACGCAGTATTTT. This sequence encodes CATSRDEPRGGTDTQYF.